This T cell receptor (beta chain) was identified in a study of shared clonotypes between healthy human individuals (dated by TCRdb to about 2020). About the study as a whole: Three men and a couple of women, aged 18 to 49 years, made up the cohort. For each donor, CD4 naive and CD4 memory were each given three plates, CD8 naive was given two plates, and CD8 memory was given one plate. To estimate repertoire size and how much clonotype sharing occurs between individuals, the study deeply sequenced the blood TCR repertoires of several healthy adults. To increase sequencing depth and limit assay-specific biases, different laboratories used diverse techniques to prepare libraries and sequence TCR repertoires. Leukapheresis yielded between about 0.9 and 9.5 billion PBMCs per donor.

As regards this clone: Its antigen is unknown. No clone much larger than this one lies a single base away; base qualities are absent.

Healthy HIV-negative adults with no recently reported acute infections or vaccinations were included as donors. Only Caucasian adults living in Nashville, Tennessee, USA were represented among the donors. CD4+ T cells were enriched by magnetic negative selection; naive cells were then positively selected on CD45RA, and the negative fraction formed the memory subset. After blood collection by leukapheresis, PBMCs were isolated using Ficoll-Histopaque density gradient centrifugation and then cryopreserved in the vapor phase of liquid nitrogen. Analytical flow cytometry was used to check the purity and quantity of every magnetically sorted T cell population. Each sorted fraction had its genomic DNA isolated and then quantified by UV absorbance on a Nanodrop 2000c. The germline V gene gives CDR1 as WSHSY and CDR2 as SAAADI. The CDR3 holds 13 amino acids from the cysteine to the phenylalanine. This entry keeps only the CDR3 DNA: 39 bases, framed from base 1. Unmatched junction bases come to 2, with V trimmed by 6 bases and J by 2 bases.

Using the deep immunoSEQ assay, TCR CDR3 regions were amplified from genomic DNA by multiplex PCR. Extracted genomic DNA from each cell subset was spread evenly across all wells of several immunoSEQ 96-well plates, with each plate serving as a replicate. For sorted subsets, roughly 0.2 ug genomic DNA, equal to tens of thousands of T cell genomes, was loaded into each replicate PCR. Purified libraries were measured with a Qubit 3.0 fluorometer, size-checked on a Bioanalyzer 2100, and measured again with the KAPA Library Quantification kit. A separate single-read 150-cycle Illumina NextSeq 550 flow cell was used to sequence each immunoSEQ 96-well plate. In the authors' own workflow: Because the immunoSEQ output held only junctional sequences and lacked quality scores, the filtering could not match the filtering applied to full-length reads. To assign V/J genes and CDR3, sequences were annotated using PyIR, a Python wrapper for IgBLAST v1.9, with IMGT germline references. Reads were filtered out if the reads had weak V/J assignments (E-value above 1e-6), no CDR3, stop codons, out-of-frame junctions, or ambiguous translated residues. V3J clonotypes were defined as sequences sharing an identical inferred V gene, J gene, and CDR3 amino acid sequence. To compute the percentage overlap between repertoires, the number of shared unique clonotypes was divided by the size of the smaller repertoire. Repertoire richness was assessed with RTK rarefaction, the Chao1 estimator, and Recon v2.1 estimates of unobserved clonotypes. Generation probabilities for all TCRbeta clonotypes obtained by the gDNA method from a handful of donors were computed using OLGA. Entries here come from immuneACCESS through TCRdb and include only in-frame sequences with V and J called. Some clones fail to appear in such tables; in the studies checked, an unresolved V gene covers under half of the shortfall, and the cause of the remainder is unknown. V, J and clone size are those of that table, while D and trimming were read from the DNA. In this sample the table shows over 400,000 clones, around 96% of which occur a single time. The ten top clones hold about 0.059% of the sample.

The research as a whole found: Sampling was limited to blood, and TCR repertoires in tissue likely differ from TCR repertoires in blood. Because the study included a small number of donors, the genetic and exposure-history diversity represented was limited. Larger estimated clonotype richness was generally found for naive subsets than for memory subsets. Rarefaction of sorted-subset datasets indicated incomplete sequencing despite the large sequencing depth. Clonotypes shared by all four sorted-subset donors showed higher generation probabilities than non-shared clonotypes. Sharing across a few donors was observed for roughly 5.4% of naive CD4, 3.5% of naive CD8, about 2.5% of memory CD4, and around 0.4% of memory CD8 clonotypes. Pairwise subsampling indicated that sequencing depth was expected to affect the degree of clonotype sharing among donors.

The origin of this receptor is a woman in her 30s in good health. The specimen sequenced was naive CD4+ T cells sorted from blood. The sample's cell subset or site label is to be understood as: CD45RA+ positively selected. The chain is made from TRBV10-2 and TRBJ1-2, with 8 bases matching TRBD1. The CDR3: CASRDRVNYGYTF. The DNA is TGCGCCAGCAGGGACAGGGTAAACTATGGCTACACCTTC.